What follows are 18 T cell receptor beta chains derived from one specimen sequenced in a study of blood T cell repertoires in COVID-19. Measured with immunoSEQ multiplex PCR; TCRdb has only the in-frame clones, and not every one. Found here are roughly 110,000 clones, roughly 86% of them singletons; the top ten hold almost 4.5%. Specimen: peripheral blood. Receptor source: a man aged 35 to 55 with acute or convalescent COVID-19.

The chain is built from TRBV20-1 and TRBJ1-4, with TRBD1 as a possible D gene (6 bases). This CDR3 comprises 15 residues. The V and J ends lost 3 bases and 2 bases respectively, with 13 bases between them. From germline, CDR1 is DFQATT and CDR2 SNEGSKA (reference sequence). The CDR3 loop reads CSASKQGLTNEKLFF. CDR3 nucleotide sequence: TGCAGTGCTAGTAAACAGGGATTGACTAATGAAAAACTGTTTTTT.

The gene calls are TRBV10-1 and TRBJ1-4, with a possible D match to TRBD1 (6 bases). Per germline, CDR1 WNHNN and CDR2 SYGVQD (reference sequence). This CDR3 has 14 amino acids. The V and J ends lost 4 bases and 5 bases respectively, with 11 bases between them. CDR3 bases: TGCGCCAGCAGTGCGACAGGCTCAAATGAAAAACTGTTTTTT. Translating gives CASSATGSNEKLFF.

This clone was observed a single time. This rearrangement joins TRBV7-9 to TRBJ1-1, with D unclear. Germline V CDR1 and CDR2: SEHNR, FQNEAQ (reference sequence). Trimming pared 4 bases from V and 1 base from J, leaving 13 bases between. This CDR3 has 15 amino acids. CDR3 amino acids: CASSSEGLPNTEAFF. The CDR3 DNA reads TGTGCCAGCAGCTCAGAGGGCCTCCCGAACACTGAAGCTTTCTTT. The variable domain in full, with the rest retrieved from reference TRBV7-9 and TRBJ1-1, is DTGVSQNPRHKITKRGQNVTFRCDPISEHNRLYWYRQTLGQGPEFLTYFQNEAQLEKSRLLSDRFSAERPKGSFSTLEIQRTEQGDSAMYLCASSSEGLPNTEAFFGQGTRLTVV.

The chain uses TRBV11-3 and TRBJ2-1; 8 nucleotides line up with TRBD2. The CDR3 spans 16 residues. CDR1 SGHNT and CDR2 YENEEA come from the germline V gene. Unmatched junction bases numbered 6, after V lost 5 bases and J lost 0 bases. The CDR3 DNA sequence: TGTGCCAGCAGCCTCGATAGCGGGAACTCCTACAATGAGCAGTTCTTC. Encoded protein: CASSLDSGNSYNEQFF.

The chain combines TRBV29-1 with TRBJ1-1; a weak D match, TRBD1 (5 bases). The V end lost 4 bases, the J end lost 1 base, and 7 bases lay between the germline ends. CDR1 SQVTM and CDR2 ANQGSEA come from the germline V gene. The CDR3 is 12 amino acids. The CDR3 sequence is CSVGRANTEAFF. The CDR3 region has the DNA TGCAGCGTTGGCAGGGCGAACACTGAAGCTTTCTTT.

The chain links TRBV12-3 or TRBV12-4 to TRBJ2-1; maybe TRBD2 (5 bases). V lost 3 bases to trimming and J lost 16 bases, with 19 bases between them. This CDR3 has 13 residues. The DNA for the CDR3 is TGTGCCAGCAGTTTGGTCCTGGCAGCGGTTCTATTCTTC. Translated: CASSLVLAAVLFF.

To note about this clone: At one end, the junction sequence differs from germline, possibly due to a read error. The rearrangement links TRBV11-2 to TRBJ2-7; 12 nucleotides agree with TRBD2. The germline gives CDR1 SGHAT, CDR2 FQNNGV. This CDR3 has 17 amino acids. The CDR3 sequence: CASSTERLAGASHEQYF. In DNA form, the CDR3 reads TGTGCCAGCAGCACAGAAAGACTAGCGGGAGCCTCCCACGAGCAGTACTTC.

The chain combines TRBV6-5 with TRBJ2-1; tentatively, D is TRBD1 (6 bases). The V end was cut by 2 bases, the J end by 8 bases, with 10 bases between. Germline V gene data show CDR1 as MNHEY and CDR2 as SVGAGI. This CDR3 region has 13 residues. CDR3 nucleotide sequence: TGTGCCAGCAGTTACAAATCAGGGGATGAGCAGTTCTTC. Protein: CASSYKSGDEQFF.

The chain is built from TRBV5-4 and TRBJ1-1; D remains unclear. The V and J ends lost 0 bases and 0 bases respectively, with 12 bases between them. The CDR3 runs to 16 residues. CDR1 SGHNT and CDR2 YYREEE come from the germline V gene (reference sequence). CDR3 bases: TGTGCCAGCAGCTTGGCCGCAGATACCATGAACACTGAAGCTTTCTTT. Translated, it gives CASSLAADTMNTEAFF. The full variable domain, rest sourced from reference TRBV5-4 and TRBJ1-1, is ETGVTQSPTHLIKTRGQQVTLRCSSQSGHNTVSWYQQALGQGPQFIFQYYREEENGRGNFPPRFSGLQFPNYSSELNVNALELDDSALYLCASSLAADTMNTEAFFGQGTRLTVV.

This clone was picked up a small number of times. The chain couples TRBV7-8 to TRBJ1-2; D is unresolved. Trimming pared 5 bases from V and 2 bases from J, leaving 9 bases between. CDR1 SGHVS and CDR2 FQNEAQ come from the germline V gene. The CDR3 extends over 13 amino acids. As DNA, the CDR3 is TGTGCCAGCAGCCGTTCACTCAACTATGGCTACACCTTC. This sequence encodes CASSRSLNYGYTF. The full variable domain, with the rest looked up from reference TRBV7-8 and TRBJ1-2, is GAGVSQSPRYKVAKRGQDVALRCDPISGHVSLFWYQQALGQGPEFLTYFQNEAQLDKSGLPSDRFFAERPEGSVSTLKIQRTQQEDSAVYLCASSRSLNYGYTFGSGTRLTVV.

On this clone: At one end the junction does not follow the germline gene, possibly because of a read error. This CDR3 reads CASSPGTGAEAFF. CDR3 nucleotides: TGTGCTAGCAGCCCCGGGACAGGGGCTGAAGCTTTCTTT. V and J are TRBV7-7 and TRBJ1-1; 10 positions agree with TRBD1. The germline V gene has CDR1 SSHAT and CDR2 FNYEAQ (reference sequence). The CDR3 is 13 amino acids.

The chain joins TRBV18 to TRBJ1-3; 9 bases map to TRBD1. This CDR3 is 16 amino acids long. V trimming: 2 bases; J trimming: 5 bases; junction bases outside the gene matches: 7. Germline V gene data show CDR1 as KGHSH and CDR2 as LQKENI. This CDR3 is CASSPTGGTGRNTIYF. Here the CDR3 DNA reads TGTGCCAGCTCACCAACTGGGGGGACAGGGAGAAACACCATATATTTT. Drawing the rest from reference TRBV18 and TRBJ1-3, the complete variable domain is NAGVMQNPRHLVRRRGQEARLRCSPMKGHSHVYWYRQLPEEGLKFMVYLQKENIIDESGMPKERFSAEFPKEGPSILRIQQVVRGDSAAYFCASSPTGGTGRNTIYFGEGSWLTVV.

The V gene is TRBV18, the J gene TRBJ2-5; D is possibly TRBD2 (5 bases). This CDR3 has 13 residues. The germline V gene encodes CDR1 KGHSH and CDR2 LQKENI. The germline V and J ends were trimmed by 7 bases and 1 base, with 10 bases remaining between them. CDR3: CASFEGIQETQYF. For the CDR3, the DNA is TGTGCCAGCTTCGAGGGTATCCAAGAGACCCAGTACTTC.

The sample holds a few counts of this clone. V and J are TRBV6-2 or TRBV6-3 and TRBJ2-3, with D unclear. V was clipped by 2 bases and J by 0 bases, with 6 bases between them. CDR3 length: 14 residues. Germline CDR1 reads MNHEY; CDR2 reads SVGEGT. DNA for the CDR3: TGTGCCAGCAGTTACGGCGGCAGCACAGATACGCAGTATTTT. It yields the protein CASSYGGSTDTQYF.

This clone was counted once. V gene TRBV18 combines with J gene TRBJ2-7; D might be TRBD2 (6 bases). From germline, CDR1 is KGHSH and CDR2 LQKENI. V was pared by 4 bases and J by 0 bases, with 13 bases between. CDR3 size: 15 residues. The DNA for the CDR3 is TGTGCCAGCTCACTATTCATCGGGAGCTCCTACGAGCAGTACTTC. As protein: CASSLFIGSSYEQYF.

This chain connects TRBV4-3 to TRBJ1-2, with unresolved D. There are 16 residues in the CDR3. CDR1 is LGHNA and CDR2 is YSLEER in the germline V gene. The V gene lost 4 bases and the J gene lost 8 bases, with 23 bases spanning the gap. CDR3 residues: CASSRFHGREGGGYTF. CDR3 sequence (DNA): TGCGCCAGCAGCCGGTTTCATGGGCGGGAGGGAGGCGGCTACACCTTC.

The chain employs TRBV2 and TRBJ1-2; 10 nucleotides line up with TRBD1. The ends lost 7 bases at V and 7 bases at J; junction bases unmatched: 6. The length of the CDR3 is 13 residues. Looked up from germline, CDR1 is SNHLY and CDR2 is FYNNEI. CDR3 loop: CASIPDRGGGYTF. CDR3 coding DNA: TGTGCCAGCATCCCGGACAGGGGGGGTGGCTACACCTTC. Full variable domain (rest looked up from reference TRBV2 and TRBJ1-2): EPEVTQTPSHQVTQMGQEVILRCVPISNHLYFYWYRQILGQKVEFLVSFYNNEISEKSEIFDDQFSVERPDGSNFTLKIRSTKLEDSAMYFCASIPDRGGGYTFGSGTRLTVV.

The CDR3 region is CASSQNQGTNSPLHF. In nucleotides, the CDR3 is TGTGCCAGCAGCCAAAACCAGGGGACGAATTCACCCCTCCACTTT. The genes are TRBV14 and TRBJ1-6, with D perhaps TRBD1 (6 bases). Germline lookup yields CDR1 SGHDN and CDR2 FVKESK. The V end was cut by 2 bases, the J end by 7 bases, with 12 bases between. The CDR3 is 15 amino acids.